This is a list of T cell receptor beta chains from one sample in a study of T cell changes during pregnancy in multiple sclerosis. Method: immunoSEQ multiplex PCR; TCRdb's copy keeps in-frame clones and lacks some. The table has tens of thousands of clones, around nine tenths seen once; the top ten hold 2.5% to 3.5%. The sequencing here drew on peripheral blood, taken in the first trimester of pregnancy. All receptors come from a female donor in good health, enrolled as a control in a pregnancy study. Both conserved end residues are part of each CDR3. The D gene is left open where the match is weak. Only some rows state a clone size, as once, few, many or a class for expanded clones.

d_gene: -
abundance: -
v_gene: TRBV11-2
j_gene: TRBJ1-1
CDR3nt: TGTGCCAGCCACTCCCTGAACACTGAAGCTTTCTTT
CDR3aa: CASHSLNTEAFF

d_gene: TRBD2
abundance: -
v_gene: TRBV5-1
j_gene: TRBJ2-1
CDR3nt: TGCGCCAGCAGCCGCGGGACTAGCGGGAGTTATCATGAGCAGTTCTTC
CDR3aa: CASSRGTSGSYHEQFF

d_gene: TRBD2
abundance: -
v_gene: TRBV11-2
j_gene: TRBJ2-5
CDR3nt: TGTGCCAGCGGATATCCCAAGACTAGCGGGGGCCAGGAGACCCAGTACTTC
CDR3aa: CASGYPKTSGGQETQYF

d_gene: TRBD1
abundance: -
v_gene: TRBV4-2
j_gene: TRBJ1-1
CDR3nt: TGTGCCAGCAGCCCCCAGCGAACAGGGGTCCCTGAAGCTTTCTTT
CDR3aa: CASSPQRTGVPEAFF

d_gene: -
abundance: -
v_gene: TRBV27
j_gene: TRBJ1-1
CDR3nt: TGTGCCAGCACCCCCACGACATCGAACACTGAAGCTTTCTTT
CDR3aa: CASTPTTSNTEAFF

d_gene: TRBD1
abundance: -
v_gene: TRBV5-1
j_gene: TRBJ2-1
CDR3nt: TGCGCCAGCAGTTCGACAGGGGGCTTATACAATGAGCAGTTCTTC
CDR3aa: CASSSTGGLYNEQFF

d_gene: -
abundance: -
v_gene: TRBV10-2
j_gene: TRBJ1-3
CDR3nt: TGCGCCAGCAGTGATAATTACAGACGCTCTGGAAACACCATATATTTT
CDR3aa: CASSDNYRRSGNTIYF

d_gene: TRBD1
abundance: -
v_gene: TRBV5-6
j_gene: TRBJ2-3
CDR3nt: TGTGCCAGCACCTTTGGGACAGGGTTGACAGATACGCAGTATTTT
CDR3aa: CASTFGTGLTDTQYF

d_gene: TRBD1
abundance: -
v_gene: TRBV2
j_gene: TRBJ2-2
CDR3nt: TGTGCCAGCAAGCCGGACAGGGGCACCGGGGAGCTGTTTTTT
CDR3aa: CASKPDRGTGELFF

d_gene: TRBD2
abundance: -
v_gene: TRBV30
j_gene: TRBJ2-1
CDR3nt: TGTGCCTGGAGTGTAGCAGGACTAGCAGTCGAGCAGTTCTTC
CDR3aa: CAWSVAGLAVEQFF

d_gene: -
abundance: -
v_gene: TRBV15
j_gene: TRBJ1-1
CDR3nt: TGTGCCACCAGCAGAGTAGGGCGCGGGCCCACTGAAGCTTTCTTT
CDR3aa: CATSRVGRGPTEAFF

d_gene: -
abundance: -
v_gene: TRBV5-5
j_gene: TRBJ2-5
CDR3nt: TGTGCCAGCAGCTTTATACAAGAGACCCAGTACTTC
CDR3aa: CASSFIQETQYF

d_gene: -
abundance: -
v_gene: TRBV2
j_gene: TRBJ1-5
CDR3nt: TGTGCCAGCAGGGTTCGACAGGGCAATCAGCCCCAGCATTTT
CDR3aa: CASRVRQGNQPQHF

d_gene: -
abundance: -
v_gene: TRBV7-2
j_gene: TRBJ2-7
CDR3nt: TGTGCCAGCAGCTTAGGTGGAGGGCGACTTCTTCCCTACGAGCAGTACTTC
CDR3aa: CASSLGGGRLLPYEQYF

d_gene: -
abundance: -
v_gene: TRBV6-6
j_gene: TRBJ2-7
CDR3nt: TGTGCCAGCAGTTACTCCCAGGGAACCTACGAGCAGTACTTC
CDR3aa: CASSYSQGTYEQYF

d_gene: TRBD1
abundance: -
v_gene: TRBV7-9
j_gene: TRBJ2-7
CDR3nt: TGTGCCAGCAGCCCAACAGGGGATAACGAGCAGTACTTC
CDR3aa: CASSPTGDNEQYF

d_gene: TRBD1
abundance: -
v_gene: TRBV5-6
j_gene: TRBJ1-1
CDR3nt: TGTGCCAGCAGACGGACAGGGGGGATGAACACTGAAGCTTTCTTT
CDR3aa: CASRRTGGMNTEAFF

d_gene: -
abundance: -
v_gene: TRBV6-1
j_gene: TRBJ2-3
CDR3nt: TGTGCCAGCATGGCGGGGTACACAGATACGCAGTATTTT
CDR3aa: CASMAGYTDTQYF

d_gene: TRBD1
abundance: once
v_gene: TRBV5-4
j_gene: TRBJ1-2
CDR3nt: TGTGCCAGCAGCTCCCCCGGACAGGGTCTAGGCTACACCTTC
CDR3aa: CASSSPGQGLGYTF

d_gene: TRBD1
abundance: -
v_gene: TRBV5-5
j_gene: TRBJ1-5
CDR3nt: TGTGCCAGCAGCTTGACCGGGACAGGTAATCAGCCCCAGCATTTT
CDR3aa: CASSLTGTGNQPQHF

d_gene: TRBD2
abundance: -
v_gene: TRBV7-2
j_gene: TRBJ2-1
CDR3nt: TGTGCCAGCAGGGGACTAGCGGGGTTCGGCGATGAGCAGTTCTTC
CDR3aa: CASRGLAGFGDEQFF

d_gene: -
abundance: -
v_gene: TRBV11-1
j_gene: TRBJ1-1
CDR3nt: TGTGCCAGCAGCTTATGGCGGGGACCCCCTGACACTGAAGCTTTCTTT
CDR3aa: CASSLWRGPPDTEAFF

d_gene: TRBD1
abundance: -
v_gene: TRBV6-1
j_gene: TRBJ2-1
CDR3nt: TGTGCCACCTCGACAGGGGGCTTAGGTGAGCAGTTCTTC
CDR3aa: CATSTGGLGEQFF

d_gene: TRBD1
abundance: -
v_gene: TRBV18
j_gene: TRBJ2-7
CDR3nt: TGTGCCAGCTCACCTGGGACAGGCCCCTCCTACGAGCAGTACTTC
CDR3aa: CASSPGTGPSYEQYF

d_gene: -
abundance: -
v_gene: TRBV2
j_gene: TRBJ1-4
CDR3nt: TGTGCCAGCAGTGGAGGGGGTAATGAAAAACTGTTTTTT
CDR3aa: CASSGGGNEKLFF

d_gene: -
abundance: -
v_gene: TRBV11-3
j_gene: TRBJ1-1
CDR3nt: TGTGCCAGCAGCTTAGATTCAGGCATGAACACTGAAGCTTTCTTT
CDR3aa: CASSLDSGMNTEAFF

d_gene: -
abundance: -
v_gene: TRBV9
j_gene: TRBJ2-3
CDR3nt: TGTGCCAGCAGCCGGCCGGACAGACCAGGGACAGATACGCAGTATTTT
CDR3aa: CASSRPDRPGTDTQYF

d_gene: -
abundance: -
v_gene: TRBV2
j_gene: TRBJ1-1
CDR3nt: TGTGCCAGCAGCGTGAGTTCGGGGAACACTGAAGCTTTCTTT
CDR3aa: CASSVSSGNTEAFF

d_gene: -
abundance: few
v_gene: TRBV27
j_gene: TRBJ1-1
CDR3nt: TGTGCCAGCAGTTTATCAGGAGGGGTAATGTTTCGTGGGACTGAAGCTTTCTTT
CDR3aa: CASSLSGGVMFRGTEAFF

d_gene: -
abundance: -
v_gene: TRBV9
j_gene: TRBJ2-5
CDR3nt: TGTGCCAGCTTGATGATACGGGATTTTAGACGTTGGGATCGACAAGAGACCCAGTACTTC
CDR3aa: CASLMIRDFRRWDRQETQYF

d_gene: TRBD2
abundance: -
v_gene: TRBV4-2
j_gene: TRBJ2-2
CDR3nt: TGTGCCAGCAGCCAGGTCATAGCGGGAGATTACACCGGGGAGCTGTTTTTT
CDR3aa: CASSQVIAGDYTGELFF

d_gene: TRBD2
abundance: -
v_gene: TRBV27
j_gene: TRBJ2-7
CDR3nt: TGTGCCAGCAGTTTATTTCCTAGCGGAGCCTACGAGCAGTACTTC
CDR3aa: CASSLFPSGAYEQYF

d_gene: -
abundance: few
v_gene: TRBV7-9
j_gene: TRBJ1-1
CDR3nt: TGTGCCAGCAGCAGGACAGCGAACACTGAAGCTTTCTTT
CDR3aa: CASSRTANTEAFF

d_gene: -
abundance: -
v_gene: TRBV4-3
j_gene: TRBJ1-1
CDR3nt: TGCGCCAGCAGCCGGCCTGGAGGGACTGAAGCTTTCTTT
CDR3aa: CASSRPGGTEAFF

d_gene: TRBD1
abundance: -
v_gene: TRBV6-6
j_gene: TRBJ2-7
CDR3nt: TGTGCCAGCAGTTACTCAGGGACAGGGGGCTACGAGCAGTACTTC
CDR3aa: CASSYSGTGGYEQYF

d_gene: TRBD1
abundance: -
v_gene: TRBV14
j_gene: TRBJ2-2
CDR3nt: TGTGCCAGCAGCCGGGACAGGGGAATCGGGGAGCTGTTTTTT
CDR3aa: CASSRDRGIGELFF

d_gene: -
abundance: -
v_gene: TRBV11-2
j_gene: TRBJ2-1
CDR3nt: TGTGCCAGCCAAACTAGGCCTAGCTCCTACAATGAGCAGTTCTTC
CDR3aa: CASQTRPSSYNEQFF

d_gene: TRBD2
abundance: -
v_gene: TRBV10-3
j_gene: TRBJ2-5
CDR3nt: TGTGCCATCAGTGAACCCAGCGGGGGAGAGACCCAGTACTTC
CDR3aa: CAISEPSGGETQYF

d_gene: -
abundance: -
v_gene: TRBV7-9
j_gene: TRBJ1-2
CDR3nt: TGTGCCAGCACTAGGGAGCACTATGGCTACACCTTC
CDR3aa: CASTREHYGYTF

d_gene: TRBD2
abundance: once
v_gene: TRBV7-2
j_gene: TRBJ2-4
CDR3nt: TGTGCCAGCAGCCAGGCGGGGGGCCTAGCCAAAAACATTCAGTACTTC
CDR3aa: CASSQAGGLAKNIQYF